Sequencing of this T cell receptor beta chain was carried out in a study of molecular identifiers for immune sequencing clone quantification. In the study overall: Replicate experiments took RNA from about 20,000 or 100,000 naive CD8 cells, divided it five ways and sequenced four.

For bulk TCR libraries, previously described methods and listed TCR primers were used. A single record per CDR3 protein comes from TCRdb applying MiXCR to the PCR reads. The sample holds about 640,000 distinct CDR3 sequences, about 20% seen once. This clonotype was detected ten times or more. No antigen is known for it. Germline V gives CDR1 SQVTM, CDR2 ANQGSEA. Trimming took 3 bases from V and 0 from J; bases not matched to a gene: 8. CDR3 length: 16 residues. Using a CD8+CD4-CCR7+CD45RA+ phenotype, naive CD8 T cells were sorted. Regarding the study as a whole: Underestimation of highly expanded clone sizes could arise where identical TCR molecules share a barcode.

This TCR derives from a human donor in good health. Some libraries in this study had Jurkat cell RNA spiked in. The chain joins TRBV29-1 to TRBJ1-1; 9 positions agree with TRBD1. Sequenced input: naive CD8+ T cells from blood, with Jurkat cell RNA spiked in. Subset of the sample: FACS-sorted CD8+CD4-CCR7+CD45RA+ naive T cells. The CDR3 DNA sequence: TGCAGCGTTGATAACAGGGGGCCCTTCATGAACACTGAAGCTTTCTTT. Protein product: CSVDNRGPFMNTEAFF.